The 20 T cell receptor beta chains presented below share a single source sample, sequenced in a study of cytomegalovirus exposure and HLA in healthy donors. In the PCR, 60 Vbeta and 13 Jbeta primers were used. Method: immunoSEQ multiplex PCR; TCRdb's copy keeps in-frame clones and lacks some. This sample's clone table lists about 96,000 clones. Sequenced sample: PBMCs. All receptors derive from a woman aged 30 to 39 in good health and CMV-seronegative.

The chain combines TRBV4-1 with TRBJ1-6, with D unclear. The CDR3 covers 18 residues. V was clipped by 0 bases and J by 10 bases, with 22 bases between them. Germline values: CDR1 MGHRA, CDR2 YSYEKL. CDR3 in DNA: TGCGCCAGCAGCCAAGATCTCAGATTTGAGGGAGGCTACTCACCCCTCCACTTT. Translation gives CASSQDLRFEGGYSPLHF.

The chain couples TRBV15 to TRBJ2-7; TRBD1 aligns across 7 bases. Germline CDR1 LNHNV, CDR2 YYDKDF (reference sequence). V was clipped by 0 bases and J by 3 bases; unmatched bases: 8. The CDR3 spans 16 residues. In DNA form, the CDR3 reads TGTGCCACCAGCAGAGATAGGGTCAGGGGGAGCTACGAGCAGTACTTC. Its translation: CATSRDRVRGSYEQYF.

As DNA, the CDR3 is TGTGCCAGCAGTTTTACGACTCTCTCCTACAATGAGCAGTTCTTC. Translating gives CASSFTTLSYNEQFF. The chain is built from TRBV7-8 and TRBJ2-1; D not certain. CDR3 length equals 15 residues. Germline CDR1 is SGHVS and CDR2 is FQNEAQ. V lost 6 bases, J lost 0 bases, and 12 bases lay in between.

The CDR3 DNA is TGTGCAATCAGGGGGACAGTTGGTTTGGAGCAGTACTTC. It is translated as CAIRGTVGLEQYF. The chain combines TRBV28 with TRBJ2-7, with 7 bases identical to TRBD1. Germline V gene sequence: CDR1 MDHEN, CDR2 SYDVKM. The CDR3 is 13 amino acids.

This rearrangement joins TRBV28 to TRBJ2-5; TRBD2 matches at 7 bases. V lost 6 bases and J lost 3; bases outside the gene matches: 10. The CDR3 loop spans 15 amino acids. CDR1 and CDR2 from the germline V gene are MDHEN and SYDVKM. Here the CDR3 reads CASRGPGLAEETQYF. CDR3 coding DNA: TGTGCCAGCAGGGGGCCCGGGCTAGCGGAAGAGACCCAGTACTTC.

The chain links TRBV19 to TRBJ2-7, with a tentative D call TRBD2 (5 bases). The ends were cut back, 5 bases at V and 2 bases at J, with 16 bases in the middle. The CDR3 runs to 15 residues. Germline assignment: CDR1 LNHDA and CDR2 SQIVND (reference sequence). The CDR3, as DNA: TGTGCCAGTAGTCCCGATGCAGCGGCCGCCTACGAGCAGTACTTC. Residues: CASSPDAAAAYEQYF. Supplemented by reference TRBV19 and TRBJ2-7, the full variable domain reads DGGITQSPKYLFRKEGQNVTLSCEQNLNHDAMYWYRQDPGQGLRLIYYSQIVNDFQKGDIAEGYSVSREKKESFPLTVTSAQKNPTAFYLCASSPDAAAAYEQYFGPGTRLTVT.

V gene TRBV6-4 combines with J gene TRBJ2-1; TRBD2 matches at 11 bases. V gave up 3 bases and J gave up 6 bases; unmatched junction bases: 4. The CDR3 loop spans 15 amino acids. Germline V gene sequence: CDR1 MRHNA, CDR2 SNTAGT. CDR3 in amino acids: CASSERLAGGNEQFF. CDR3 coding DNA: TGTGCCAGCAGTGAAAGGCTAGCGGGGGGCAATGAGCAGTTCTTC.

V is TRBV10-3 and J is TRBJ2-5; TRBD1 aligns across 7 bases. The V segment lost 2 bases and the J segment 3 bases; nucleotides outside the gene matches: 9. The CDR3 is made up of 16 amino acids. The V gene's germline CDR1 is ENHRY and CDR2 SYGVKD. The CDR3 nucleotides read TGTGCCATCAGTGAGCTATGGGGACAGCAAGAAGAGACCCAGTACTTC. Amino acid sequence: CAISELWGQQEETQYF.

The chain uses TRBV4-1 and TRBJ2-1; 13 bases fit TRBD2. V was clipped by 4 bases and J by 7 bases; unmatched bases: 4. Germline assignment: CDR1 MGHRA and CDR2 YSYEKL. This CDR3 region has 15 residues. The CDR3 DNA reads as TGCGCCAGCAGCCCCGGACTAGCGGGGGAGAATGAGCAGTTCTTC. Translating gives CASSPGLAGENEQFF.

In DNA, the CDR3 is TGTGCCAGCAGCCTCCAGGACAGGGGTCACGGGGAGCTGTTTTTT. Translating it yields CASSLQDRGHGELFF. The V and J genes are TRBV7-8 and TRBJ2-2, with 9 bases fitting TRBD1. CDR1 SGHVS and CDR2 FQNEAQ come from the germline V gene. With 5 bases clipped from V and 7 bases from J, the junction kept 8 bases outside the gene matches. The CDR3 runs to 15 residues.

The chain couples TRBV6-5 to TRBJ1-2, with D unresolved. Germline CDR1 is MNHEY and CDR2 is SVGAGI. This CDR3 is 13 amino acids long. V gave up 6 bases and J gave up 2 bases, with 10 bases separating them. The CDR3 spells CASRNVENYGYTF. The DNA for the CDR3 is TGTGCCAGCAGGAACGTCGAGAACTATGGCTACACCTTC.

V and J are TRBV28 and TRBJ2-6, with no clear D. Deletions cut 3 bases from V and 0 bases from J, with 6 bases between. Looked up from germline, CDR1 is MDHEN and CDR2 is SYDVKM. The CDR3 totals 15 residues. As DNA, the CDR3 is TGTGCCAGCAGTTTCGAGCACTCTGGGGCCAACGTCCTGACTTTC. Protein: CASSFEHSGANVLTF.

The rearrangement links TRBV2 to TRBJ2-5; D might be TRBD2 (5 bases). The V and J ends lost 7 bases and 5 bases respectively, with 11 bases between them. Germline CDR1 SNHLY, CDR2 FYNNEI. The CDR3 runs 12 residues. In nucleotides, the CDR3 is TGTGCCAGCACACGGGAAAGGGAGACCCAGTACTTC. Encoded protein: CASTRERETQYF.

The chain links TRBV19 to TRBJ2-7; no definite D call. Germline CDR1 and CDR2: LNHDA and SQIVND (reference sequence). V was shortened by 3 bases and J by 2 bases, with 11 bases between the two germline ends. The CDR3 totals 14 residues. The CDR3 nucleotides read TGTGCCAGTAGTATCCGCCCGGGTGCCTACGAGCAGTACTTC. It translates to CASSIRPGAYEQYF. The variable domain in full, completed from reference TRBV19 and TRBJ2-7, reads DGGITQSPKYLFRKEGQNVTLSCEQNLNHDAMYWYRQDPGQGLRLIYYSQIVNDFQKGDIAEGYSVSREKKESFPLTVTSAQKNPTAFYLCASSIRPGAYEQYFGPGTRLTVT.

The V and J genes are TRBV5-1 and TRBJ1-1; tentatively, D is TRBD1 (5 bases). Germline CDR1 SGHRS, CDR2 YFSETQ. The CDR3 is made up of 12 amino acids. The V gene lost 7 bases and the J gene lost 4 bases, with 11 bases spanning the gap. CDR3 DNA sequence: TGCGCCAGCGGGGGGGAAGCCACTGAAGCTTTCTTT. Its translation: CASGGEATEAFF.

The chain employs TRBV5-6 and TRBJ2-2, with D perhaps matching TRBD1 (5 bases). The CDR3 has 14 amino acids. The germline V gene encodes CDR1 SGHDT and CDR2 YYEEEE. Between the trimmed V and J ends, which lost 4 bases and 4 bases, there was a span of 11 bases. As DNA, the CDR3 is TGTGCCAGCAGCACAGACACAGGCACCGGGGAGCTGTTTTTT. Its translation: CASSTDTGTGELFF. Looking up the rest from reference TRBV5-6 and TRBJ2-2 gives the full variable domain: DAGVTQSPTHLIKTRGQQVTLRCSPKSGHDTVSWYQQALGQGPQFIFQYYEEEERQRGNFPDRFSGHQFPNYSSELNVNALLLGDSALYLCASSTDTGTGELFFGEGSRLTVL.

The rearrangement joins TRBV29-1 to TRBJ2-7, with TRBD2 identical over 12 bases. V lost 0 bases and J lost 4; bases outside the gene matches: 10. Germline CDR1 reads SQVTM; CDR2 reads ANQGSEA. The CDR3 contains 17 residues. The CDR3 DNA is TGCAGCGTTGAAGATTGGGCGACTAGCGGGGGTAAATACGAGCAGTACTTC. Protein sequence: CSVEDWATSGGKYEQYF.

The CDR3 here is CASSLALAGYYEQYF. The CDR3 bases are TGTGCCAGCAGCTTGGCATTAGCCGGATACTACGAGCAGTACTTC. V usage is TRBV5-4 and J usage is TRBJ2-7; D is unresolved. Looked up from germline, CDR1 is SGHNT and CDR2 is YYREEE (reference sequence). The CDR3 spans 15 residues. V lost 0 bases and J 3 bases, leaving 13 bases between the germline ends.

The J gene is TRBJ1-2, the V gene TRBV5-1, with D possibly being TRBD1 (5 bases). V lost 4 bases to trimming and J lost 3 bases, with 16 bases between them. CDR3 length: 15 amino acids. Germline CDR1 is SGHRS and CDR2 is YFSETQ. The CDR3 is CASSPQGGRDYGYTF. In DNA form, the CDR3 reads TGCGCCAGCAGCCCCCAGGGAGGTAGAGACTATGGCTACACCTTC.

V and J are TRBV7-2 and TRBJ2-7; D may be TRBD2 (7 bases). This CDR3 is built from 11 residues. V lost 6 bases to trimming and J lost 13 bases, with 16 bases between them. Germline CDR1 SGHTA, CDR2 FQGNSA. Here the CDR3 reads CASRIGGPFYF. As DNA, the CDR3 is TGTGCCAGCAGGATCGGGGGGCCTTTCTACTTC.